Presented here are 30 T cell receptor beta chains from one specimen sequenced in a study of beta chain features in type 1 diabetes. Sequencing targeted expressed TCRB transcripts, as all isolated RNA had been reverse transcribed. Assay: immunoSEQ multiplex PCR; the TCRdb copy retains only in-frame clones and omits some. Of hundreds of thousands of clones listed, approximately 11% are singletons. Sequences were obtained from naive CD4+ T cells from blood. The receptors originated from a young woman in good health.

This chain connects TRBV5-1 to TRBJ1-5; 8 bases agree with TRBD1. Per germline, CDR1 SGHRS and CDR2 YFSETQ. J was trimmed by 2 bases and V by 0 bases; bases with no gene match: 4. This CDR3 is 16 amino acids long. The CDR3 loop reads CASSLAPGQGNQPQHF. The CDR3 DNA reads TGCGCCAGCAGCTTGGCTCCGGGACAGGGCAATCAGCCCCAGCATTTT.

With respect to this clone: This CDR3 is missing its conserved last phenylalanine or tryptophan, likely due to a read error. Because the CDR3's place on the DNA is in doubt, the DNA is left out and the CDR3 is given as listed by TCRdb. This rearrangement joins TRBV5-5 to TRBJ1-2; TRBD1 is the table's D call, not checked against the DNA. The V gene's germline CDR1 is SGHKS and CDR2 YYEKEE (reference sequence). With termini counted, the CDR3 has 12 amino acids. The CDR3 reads CASSLGQGVRSH.

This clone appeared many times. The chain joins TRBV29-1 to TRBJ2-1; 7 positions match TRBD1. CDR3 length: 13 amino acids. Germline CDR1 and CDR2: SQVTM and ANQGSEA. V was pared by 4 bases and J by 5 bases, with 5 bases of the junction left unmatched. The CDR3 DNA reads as TGCAGCGTTGTGGACAGGCGACACAATGAGCAGTTCTTC. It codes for CSVVDRRHNEQFF.

CDR3: CASSPGGTSGYTF. The CDR3, as DNA: TGTGCCAGCTCACCCGGCGGGACCAGTGGCTACACCTTC. This rearrangement joins TRBV18 to TRBJ1-2, with D perhaps TRBD1 (5 bases). This CDR3 spans 13 amino acids. Germline V CDR1 and CDR2: KGHSH, LQKENI. The V end was cut by 3 bases, the J end by 7 bases, with 12 bases between.

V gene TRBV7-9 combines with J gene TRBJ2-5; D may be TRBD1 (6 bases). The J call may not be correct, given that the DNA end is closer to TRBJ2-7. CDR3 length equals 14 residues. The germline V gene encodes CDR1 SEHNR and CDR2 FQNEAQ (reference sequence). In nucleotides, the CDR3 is TGTGCCAGCAGCTCCCCCCGACAGGCCTACGAGCAGTACTTC. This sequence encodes CASSSPRQAYEQYF.

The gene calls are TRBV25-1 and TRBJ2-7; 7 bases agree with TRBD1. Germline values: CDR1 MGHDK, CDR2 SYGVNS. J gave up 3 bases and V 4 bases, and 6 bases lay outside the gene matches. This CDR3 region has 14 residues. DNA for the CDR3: TGTGCCAGCAGTGCTGGACAGGTTGTCTACGAGCAGTACTTC. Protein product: CASSAGQVVYEQYF.

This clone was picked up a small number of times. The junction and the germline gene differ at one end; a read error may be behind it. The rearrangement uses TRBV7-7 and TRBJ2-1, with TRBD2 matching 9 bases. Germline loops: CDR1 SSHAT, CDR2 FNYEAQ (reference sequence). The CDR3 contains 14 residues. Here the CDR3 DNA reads TGTGCTAGCAGCTTAGCGGGACTAGCTCATGAGCAGTTCTTC. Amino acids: CASSLAGLAHEQFF.

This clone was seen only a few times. The CDR3: CASSQVRIQRGQDTQYF. The CDR3 DNA is TGCGCCAGCAGCCAAGTTCGAATCCAGCGTGGCCAAGATACGCAGTATTTT. V and J are TRBV4-3 and TRBJ2-3, with no clear D. With 1 base removed from V and 5 bases from J, the gap between germline ends came to 19 bases. Per germline, CDR1 LGHNA and CDR2 YSLEER. The CDR3 totals 17 residues.

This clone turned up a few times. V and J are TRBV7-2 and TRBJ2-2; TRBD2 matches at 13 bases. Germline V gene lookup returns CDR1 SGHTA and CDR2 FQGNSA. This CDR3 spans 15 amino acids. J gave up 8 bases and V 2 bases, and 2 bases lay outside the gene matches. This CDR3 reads CASSLTSGRVGELFF. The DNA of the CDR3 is TGTGCCAGCAGCTTAACTAGCGGGAGGGTAGGGGAGCTGTTTTTT. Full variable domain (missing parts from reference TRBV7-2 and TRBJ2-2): GAGVSQSPSNKVTEKGKDVELRCDPISGHTALYWYRQSLGQGLEFLIYFQGNSAPDKSGLPSDRFSAERTGGSVSTLTIQRTQQEDSAVYLCASSLTSGRVGELFFGEGSRLTVL.

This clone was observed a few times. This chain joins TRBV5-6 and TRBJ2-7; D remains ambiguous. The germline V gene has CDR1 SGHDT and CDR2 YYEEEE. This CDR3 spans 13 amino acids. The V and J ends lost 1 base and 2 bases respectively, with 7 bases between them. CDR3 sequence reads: CASSLTVTYEQYF. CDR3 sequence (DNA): TGTGCCAGCAGCTTGACAGTGACCTACGAGCAGTACTTC.

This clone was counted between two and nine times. CDR3 nucleotide sequence: TGTGCCAGCAGTTTCCCCCCGGTGGCTAGCGGCAATGAGCAGTTCTTC. Protein sequence: CASSFPPVASGNEQFF. The V and J genes are TRBV9 and TRBJ2-1, with 7 bases identical to TRBD2. Germline V lookup: CDR1 SGDLS, CDR2 YYNGEE. V was clipped by 5 bases and J by 6 bases; unmatched bases: 14. This CDR3 is 16 amino acids long.

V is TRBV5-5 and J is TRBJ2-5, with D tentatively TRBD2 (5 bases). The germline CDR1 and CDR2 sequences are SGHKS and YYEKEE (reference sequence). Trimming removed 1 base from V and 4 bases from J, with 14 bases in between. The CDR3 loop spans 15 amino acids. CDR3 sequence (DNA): TGTGCCAGCAGCTTGCAGGAGGACGTGGGAGAGACCCAGTACTTC. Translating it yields CASSLQEDVGETQYF.

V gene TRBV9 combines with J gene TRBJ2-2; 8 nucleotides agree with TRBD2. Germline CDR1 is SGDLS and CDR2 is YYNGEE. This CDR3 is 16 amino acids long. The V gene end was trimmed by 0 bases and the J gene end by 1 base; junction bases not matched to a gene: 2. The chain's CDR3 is CASSVVSGENTGELFF. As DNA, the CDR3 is TGTGCCAGCAGCGTAGTTAGCGGGGAGAACACCGGGGAGCTGTTTTTT. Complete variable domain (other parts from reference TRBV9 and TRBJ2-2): DSGVTQTPKHLITATGQRVTLRCSPRSGDLSVYWYQQSLDQGLQFLIQYYNGEERAKGNILERFSAQQFPDLHSELNLSSLELGDSALYFCASSVVSGENTGELFFGEGSRLTVL.

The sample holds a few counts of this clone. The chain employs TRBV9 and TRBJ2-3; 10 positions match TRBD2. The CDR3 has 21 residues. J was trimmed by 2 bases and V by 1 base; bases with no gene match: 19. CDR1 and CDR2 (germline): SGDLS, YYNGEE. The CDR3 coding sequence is TGTGCCAGCAGCGTATCCTGGACTAGCGGCAAAATGTCCTTACCCACAGATACGCAGTATTTT. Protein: CASSVSWTSGKMSLPTDTQYF.

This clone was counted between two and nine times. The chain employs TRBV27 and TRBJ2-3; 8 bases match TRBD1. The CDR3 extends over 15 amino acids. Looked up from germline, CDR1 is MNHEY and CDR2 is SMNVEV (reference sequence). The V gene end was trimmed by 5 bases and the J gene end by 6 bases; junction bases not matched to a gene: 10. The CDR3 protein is CASSRQGLSMDTQYF. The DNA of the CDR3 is TGTGCCAGCAGTCGACAGGGGCTGAGCATGGATACGCAGTATTTT.

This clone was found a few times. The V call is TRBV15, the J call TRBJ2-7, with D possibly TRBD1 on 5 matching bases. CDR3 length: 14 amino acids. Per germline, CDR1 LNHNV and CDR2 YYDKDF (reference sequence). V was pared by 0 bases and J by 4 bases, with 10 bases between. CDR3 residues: CATSRDKAGYEQYF. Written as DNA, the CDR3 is TGTGCCACCAGCAGAGATAAGGCAGGGTACGAGCAGTACTTC.

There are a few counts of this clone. The CDR3 DNA sequence: TGTGCTAGTGGCCGGGGAAATCAGCCCCAGCATTTT. It specifies CASGRGNQPQHF. The rearrangement uses TRBV12-5 and TRBJ1-5, with D hard to call. Germline assignment: CDR1 LGHNT and CDR2 FRNRAP. The CDR3 totals 12 residues. Trimming cost V 6 bases and J 4 bases, with 7 bases left between them.

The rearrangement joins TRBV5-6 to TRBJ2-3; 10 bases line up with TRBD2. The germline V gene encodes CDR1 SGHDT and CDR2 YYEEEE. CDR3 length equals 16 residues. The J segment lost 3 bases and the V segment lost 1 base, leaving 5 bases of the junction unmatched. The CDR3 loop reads CASSLFGTSVTDTQYF. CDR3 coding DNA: TGTGCCAGCAGCTTGTTTGGGACTAGCGTAACAGATACGCAGTATTTT.

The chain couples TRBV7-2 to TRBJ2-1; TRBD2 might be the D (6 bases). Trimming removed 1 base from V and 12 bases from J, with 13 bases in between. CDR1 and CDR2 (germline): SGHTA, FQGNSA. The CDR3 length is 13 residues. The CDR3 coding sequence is TGTGCCAGCAGCTTAGGACTAGAAGTTTTGCAGTTCTTC. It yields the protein CASSLGLEVLQFF.

CDR3 sequence reads: CASSPARERNNEQFF. CDR3 in DNA: TGTGCCAGCAGCCCCGCGCGGGAGAGGAACAATGAGCAGTTCTTC. The chain is built from TRBV7-2 and TRBJ2-1, with TRBD2 matching 7 bases. The germline CDR1 and CDR2 sequences are SGHTA and FQGNSA. The junction had 9 bases not matched to a gene; V was cut back by 5 bases and J by 5 bases. The CDR3 extends over 15 amino acids.

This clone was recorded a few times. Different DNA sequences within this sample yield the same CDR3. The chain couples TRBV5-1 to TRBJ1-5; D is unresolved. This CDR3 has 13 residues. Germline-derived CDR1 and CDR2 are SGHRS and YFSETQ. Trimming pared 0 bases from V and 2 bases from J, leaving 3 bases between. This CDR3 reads CASSLAGNQPQHF. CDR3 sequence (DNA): TGCGCCAGCAGCTTGGCAGGCAATCAGCCCCAGCATTTT.

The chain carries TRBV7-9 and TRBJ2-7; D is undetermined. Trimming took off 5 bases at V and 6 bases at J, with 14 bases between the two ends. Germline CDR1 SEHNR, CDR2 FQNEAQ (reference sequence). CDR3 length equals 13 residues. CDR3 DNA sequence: TGTGCCAGCAGCGCTATGTGGGCGTCCGAGCAGTACTTC. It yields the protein CASSAMWASEQYF.

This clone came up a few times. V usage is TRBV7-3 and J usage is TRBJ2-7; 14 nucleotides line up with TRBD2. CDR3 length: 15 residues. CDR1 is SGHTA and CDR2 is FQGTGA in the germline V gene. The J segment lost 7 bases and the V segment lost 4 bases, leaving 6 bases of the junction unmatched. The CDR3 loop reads CASSSGLAGGFEQYF. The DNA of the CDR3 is TGTGCCAGCAGCTCCGGACTAGCGGGAGGCTTTGAGCAGTACTTC.

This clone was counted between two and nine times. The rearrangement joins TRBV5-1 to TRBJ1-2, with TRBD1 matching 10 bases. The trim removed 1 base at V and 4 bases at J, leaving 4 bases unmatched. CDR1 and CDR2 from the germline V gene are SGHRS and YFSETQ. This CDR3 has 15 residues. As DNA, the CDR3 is TGCGCCAGCAGCTTGAGTGGGACAGGGGCCTATGGCTACACCTTC. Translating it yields CASSLSGTGAYGYTF.

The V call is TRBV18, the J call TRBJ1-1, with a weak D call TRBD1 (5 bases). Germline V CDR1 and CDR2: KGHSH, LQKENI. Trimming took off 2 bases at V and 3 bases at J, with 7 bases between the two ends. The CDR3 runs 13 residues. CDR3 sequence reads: CASSPGADTEAFF. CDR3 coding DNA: TGTGCCAGCTCACCAGGGGCAGACACTGAAGCTTTCTTT.

The CDR3 loop is CASSSNSGVNTQYF. CDR3 nucleotides: TGTGCCAGCAGCTCAAATTCAGGGGTGAATACGCAGTATTTT. The chain has TRBV5-4 and TRBJ2-3; D might be TRBD1 (6 bases). This CDR3 region has 14 residues. Trimming took 3 bases from V and 7 from J, leaving 15 bases between them. In germline, CDR1 is SGHNT, CDR2 YYREEE (reference sequence).

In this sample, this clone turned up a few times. In nucleotides, the CDR3 is TGTGCCATCACCTCAGGGGGAGGTCTCGGGTACGAGCAGTACTTC. Translation gives CAITSGGGLGYEQYF. This chain connects TRBV10-3 to TRBJ2-7; D may be TRBD1 (7 bases). CDR3 length equals 15 residues. Deletions cut 7 bases from V and 4 bases from J, with 20 bases between. Germline V gives CDR1 ENHRY, CDR2 SYGVKD.

The DNA for the CDR3 is TGCGCCAGCAGGGGAGCGGTAGCAGAGGGTCGTTTAGATACGCAGTATTTT. Amino acids: CASRGAVAEGRLDTQYF. This chain links TRBV5-1 with TRBJ2-3; D might be TRBD2 (5 bases). The germline V gene has CDR1 SGHRS and CDR2 YFSETQ. CDR3 size: 17 residues. V lost 5 bases to trimming and J lost 5 bases, with 24 bases between them.

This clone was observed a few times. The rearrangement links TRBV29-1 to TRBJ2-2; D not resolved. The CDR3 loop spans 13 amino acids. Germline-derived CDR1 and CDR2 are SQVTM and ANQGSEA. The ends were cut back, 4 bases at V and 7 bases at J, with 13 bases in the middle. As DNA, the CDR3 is TGCAGCGTTGGTCAACAGTTGAGCGGGGAGCTGTTTTTT. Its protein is CSVGQQLSGELFF.

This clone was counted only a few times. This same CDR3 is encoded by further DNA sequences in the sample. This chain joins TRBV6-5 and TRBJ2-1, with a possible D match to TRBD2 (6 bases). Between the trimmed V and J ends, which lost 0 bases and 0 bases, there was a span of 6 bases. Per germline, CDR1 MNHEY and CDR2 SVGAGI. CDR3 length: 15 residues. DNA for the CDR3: TGTGCCAGCAGTTACTCCGGGAGCTCCTACAATGAGCAGTTCTTC. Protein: CASSYSGSSYNEQFF.